The rows below give T cell receptor beta chains drawn from one sample of a study of OX40 agonist ivuxolimab in advanced cancers. Data came from immunoSEQ multiplex PCR; TCRdb stores just in-frame clones and leaves some out. The sample lists around 17,000 clones, 80% to 90% occurring once. Sequences were derived from CD4+ or CD8+ T cells sorted from blood, sampled in a trial of the OX40 agonist ivuxolimab. The origin of the receptors is an adult with an advanced solid tumor such as melanoma, head and neck, liver or kidney cancer. The CDR3 runs from the conserved cysteine through the conserved F or W. The D gene is left open where the match is weak. Rows may omit the clone size; those that give it use once, few, many or a size class.

V: TRBV6-1; J: TRBJ2-7; D: TRBD2; size: NA; DNA: TGTGCCAGCAGTACCACTAGCGGGAGCTCCTACGAGCAGTACTTC; CDR3: CASSTTSGSSYEQYF
V: TRBV5-1; J: TRBJ2-7; D: NA; size: NA; DNA: TGCGCCAGCAGCTTAGGGGCATCCTACGAGCAGTACTTC; CDR3: CASSLGASYEQYF
V: TRBV15; J: TRBJ1-4; D: NA; size: NA; DNA: TGTGCCACCAGCAGAGATTTCGAGCGATTGAGGGAAAAACTGTTTTTT; CDR3: CATSRDFERLREKLFF
V: TRBV5-4; J: TRBJ2-7; D: TRBD2; size: NA; DNA: TGTGCCAGCAGCCTCGGGACTAGCGGCTACGAGCAGTACTTC; CDR3: CASSLGTSGYEQYF
V: TRBV7-9; J: TRBJ1-5; D: NA; size: few; DNA: TGTGCCAGCAGCTTAGGTCCGAATCAGCCCCAGCATTTT; CDR3: CASSLGPNQPQHF
V: TRBV7-2; J: TRBJ1-1; D: NA; size: NA; DNA: TGTGCCAGCAGTGTAGGGGACACTGAAGCTTTCTTT; CDR3: CASSVGDTEAFF
V: TRBV9; J: TRBJ1-2; D: NA; size: NA; DNA: TGTGCCAGCAGCGTAAGCGAGGACAATGATAACTATGGCTACACCTTC; CDR3: CASSVSEDNDNYGYTF
V: TRBV4-1; J: TRBJ2-7; D: TRBD1; size: NA; DNA: TGCGCCAGCAGCCCCCGGACAGGGGAGTCCTACGAGCAGTACTTC; CDR3: CASSPRTGESYEQYF
V: TRBV6-1; J: TRBJ1-1; D: TRBD1; size: NA; DNA: TGTGCCAGCAGGGAGACAGGGTCTGAAGCTTTCTTT; CDR3: CASRETGSEAFF
V: TRBV4-1; J: TRBJ2-7; D: TRBD1; size: NA; DNA: TGTGCCAGCAGCCAAGACGACGACAGGGTCAGCTACGAGCAGTACTTC; CDR3: CASSQDDDRVSYEQYF
V: TRBV5-6; J: TRBJ1-2; D: NA; size: NA; DNA: TGTGCCAGCAGCCTGGGCCGTGACGGCTACACCTTC; CDR3: CASSLGRDGYTF
V: TRBV27; J: TRBJ1-2; D: NA; size: few; DNA: TGTGCCAGCAGTTTATCGAGGGCGGGGAGAGTTAACTATGGCTACACCTTC; CDR3: CASSLSRAGRVNYGYTF